Here is one T cell receptor beta chain with its context. Its antigen is not known. Only in-frame clones appear in the TCRdb table, and some are missing; sequencing was by immunoSEQ multiplex PCR. The sample includes around 2,000,000 clones, 95% of them seen just once. This sample is part of a study of shared clonotypes between healthy human individuals. General study points: For naive CD4 cells, around 5.1% of clonotypes were shared across a handful of donors. Unshared clonotypes carried lower generation probabilities than those common to all four donors.

Subsets obtained from CD4+ cells comprised CD45RA+ naive and CD45RA-negative memory cells. Germline V gene lookup returns CDR1 GTSNPN and CDR2 SVGIG (reference sequence). V was pared by 0 bases and J by 3 bases, with 11 bases between. This CDR3 has 14 amino acids. The sequencing input was naive CD4+ T cells sorted from blood. Documented subset: CD45RA+ positively selected. The TCR sequence derives from a man in his late teens or twenties in good health. This sequence joins TRBV30 and TRBJ1-2; D not resolved. The CDR3 DNA follows: TGTGCCTGGAGTGTACGGGGAATTGACTATGGCTACACCTTC. Translated: CAWSVRGIDYGYTF.